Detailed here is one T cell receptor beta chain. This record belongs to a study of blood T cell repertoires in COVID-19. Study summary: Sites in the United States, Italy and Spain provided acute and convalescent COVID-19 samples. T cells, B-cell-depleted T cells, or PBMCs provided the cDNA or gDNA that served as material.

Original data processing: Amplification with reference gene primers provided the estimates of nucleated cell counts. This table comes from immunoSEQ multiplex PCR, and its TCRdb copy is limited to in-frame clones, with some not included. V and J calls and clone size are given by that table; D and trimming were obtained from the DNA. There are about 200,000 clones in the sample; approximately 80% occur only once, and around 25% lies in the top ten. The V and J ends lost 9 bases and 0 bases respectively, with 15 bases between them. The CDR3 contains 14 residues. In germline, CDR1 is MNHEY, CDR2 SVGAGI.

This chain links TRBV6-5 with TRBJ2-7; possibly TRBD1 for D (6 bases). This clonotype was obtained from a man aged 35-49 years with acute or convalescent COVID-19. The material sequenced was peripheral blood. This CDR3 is CARPHGTYSYEQYF. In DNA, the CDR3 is TGTGCCAGGCCTCACGGGACATACTCCTACGAGCAGTACTTC.